The clone carrying this TCR beta chain has more than one count but fewer than ten. Its antigen is currently unknown. This sample was included in a study of cytomegalovirus exposure and HLA in healthy donors. Primers included in the PCR were 60 Vbeta and 13 Jbeta primers. Original data processing: Later reanalysis found roughly 80 million unique TCR beta chains, roughly 10 million of them shared. TCRdb's table, derived via immunoSEQ multiplex PCR, lists solely in-frame clones and lacks some. The V and J calls and the clone size are those of that table, but D and trimming were determined from the DNA. The profile shows roughly 200,000 clones, just over 75% of them singletons. CDR1 is SNHLY, CDR2 FYNNEI, per germline. The CDR3 consists of 13 residues. J gave up 5 bases and V 5 bases, and 3 bases lay outside the gene matches. Findings and limits, study-wide: Sequencing likely generated an artifact that appeared as a cluster of highly shared sequence variants. Some TCR beta chains (roughly 150 of them) were listed as cytomegalovirus-associated. TCR beta V- and J-gene trimming was later associated with a missense DCLRE1C variant.

V usage is TRBV2 and J usage is TRBJ2-7, with TRBD1 identical over 10 bases. The TCR sequence derives from a woman aged 55-69 years in good health and CMV-seropositive. Input material: PBMCs. The CDR3 protein is CASSRDRGDEQYF. CDR3 bases: TGTGCCAGCAGTAGGGACAGGGGCGACGAGCAGTACTTC. Full variable domain (outside the CDR3, taken from reference TRBV2 and TRBJ2-7): EPEVTQTPSHQVTQMGQEVILRCVPISNHLYFYWYRQILGQKVEFLVSFYNNEISEKSEIFDDQFSVERPDGSNFTLKIRSTKLEDSAMYFCASSRDRGDEQYFGPGTRLTVT.